This T cell receptor beta chain was sequenced for a study of T cells in Graves' hyperthyroidism and ophthalmopathy. The study, taken as a whole, reports: Among thyroid clonotypes expanded above 0.001, most also appeared in blood. Ophthalmopathy, which appeared later, was predicted by the model a median about 6.8 months before onset.

Authors of the study amplified TCR beta CDR3 regions from RNA transcripts. The study used the HTBI primer set for a first-round RT-PCR of the TCR CDR3. TCRdb itself ran the multiplex PCR reads through MiXCR, one entry per CDR3 protein. The sample lists roughly 420,000 distinct CDR3 sequences, around 13% occurring once. With regard to this clonotype: Its matching antigen is unknown.

Germline values: CDR1 WSHSY, CDR2 SAAADI. V was shortened by 6 bases and J by 7 bases, with 10 bases between the two germline ends. The CDR3 extends over 13 amino acids. Hyperthyroidism of Graves' type that showed no ophthalmopathy progression within 18 months was stable. Approximately 9.3 ml of fresh peripheral blood supplied the PBMCs. The source of this sequence is a woman between 18 and 30 years old with Graves' hyperthyroidism. Sequenced sample: blood. The chain combines TRBV10-2 with TRBJ1-6, with a weak D call TRBD1 (5 bases). CDR3 residues: CASSIGENSPLHF. The DNA for the CDR3 is TGCGCCAGCAGCATAGGGGAGAATTCACCCCTCCACTTT.